These 26 T cell receptor beta chains came from one sample sequenced in a study of T cells after posttransplantation cyclophosphamide. Method: immunoSEQ multiplex PCR; TCRdb's copy keeps in-frame clones and lacks some. The table has tens of thousands of clones, 70% to 90% seen once. Busulfan-fludarabine conditioning, marrow transplant, and cyclophosphamide on days +3 and +4 were administered. The sequencing here drew on PBMCs, taken after allogeneic stem cell transplant with posttransplant cyclophosphamide. The receptor set was obtained from a female patient between 30 and 40 years old who received an allogeneic stem cell transplant from an unrelated donor, was CMV-positive, and had no GVHD. A subset of T cells may come from the graft donor.

The chain employs TRBV7-9 and TRBJ1-1; TRBD1 aligns across 8 bases. The germline gives CDR1 SEHNR, CDR2 FQNEAQ (reference sequence). Germline trimming cut 5 bases from V and 2 bases from J; bases unmatched to any gene: 4. The CDR3 covers 14 residues. The CDR3 DNA reads as TGTGCCAGCAGCGCGACAGGGGATAACACTGAAGCTTTCTTT. Protein sequence: CASSATGDNTEAFF. The full variable domain, rest sourced from reference TRBV7-9 and TRBJ1-1, is DTGVSQNPRHKITKRGQNVTFRCDPISEHNRLYWYRQTLGQGPEFLTYFQNEAQLEKSRLLSDRFSAERPKGSFSTLEIQRTEQGDSAMYLCASSATGDNTEAFFGQGTRLTVV.

The J gene is TRBJ2-7, the V gene TRBV7-6; the match to TRBD1 covers 7 bases. Germline CDR1 is SGHVS and CDR2 is FNYEAQ. This CDR3 is built from 15 residues. The trim removed 1 base at V and 7 bases at J, leaving 10 bases unmatched. CDR3 nucleotides: TGTGCCAGCAGCTTAGTTGGTGAGGGGGCGCGGGAGCAGTACTTC. Its translation: CASSLVGEGAREQYF.

The chain links TRBV10-1 to TRBJ2-5; TRBD1 is a possible D gene (6 bases). This CDR3 is 16 amino acids long. Germline CDR1 and CDR2: WNHNN and SYGVQD (reference sequence). The V gene lost 6 bases and the J gene lost 5 bases, with 22 bases spanning the gap. Here the CDR3 DNA reads TGCGCCAGCAGATCACAAGACTGGGGGCCTCCGGAGACCCAGTACTTC. Residues: CASRSQDWGPPETQYF.

This clone was seen more than once but under ten times. V and J are TRBV5-6 and TRBJ1-5; D might be TRBD1 (6 bases). The V gene lost 5 bases and the J gene lost 1 base, with 10 bases spanning the gap. CDR1 and CDR2 (germline): SGHDT, YYEEEE. This CDR3 region has 14 residues. The CDR3 is CASSSQGSNQPQHF. The CDR3 DNA follows: TGTGCCAGCAGTTCTCAGGGGAGCAATCAGCCCCAGCATTTT.

This chain uses TRBV5-5 with TRBJ2-7; the match to TRBD1 covers 8 bases. Germline loops: CDR1 SGHKS, CDR2 YYEKEE (reference sequence). Trimming at V came to 4 bases and at J to 2 bases, leaving 5 bases not matched to a gene. CDR3 length equals 14 residues. The CDR3 coding sequence is TGTGCCAGCAGCGAGCCGACAGGGGCCTACGAGCAGTACTTC. Translated: CASSEPTGAYEQYF.

The chain joins TRBV9 to TRBJ1-6; D possibly corresponds to TRBD1 (5 bases). The germline gives CDR1 SGDLS, CDR2 YYNGEE. V lost 3 bases and J 8 bases, leaving 18 bases between the germline ends. The CDR3 length is 16 residues. The CDR3 DNA reads as TGTGCCAGCAGCGAACACGACAGTCCCTGGCATTCACCCCTCCACTTT. Protein: CASSEHDSPWHSPLHF.

V gene TRBV9 combines with J gene TRBJ2-5, with TRBD2 as a possible D gene (5 bases). The CDR3 spans 15 residues. Per the germline V gene, CDR1 is SGDLS and CDR2 is YYNGEE. Trimming took 4 bases from V and 4 from J, leaving 17 bases between them. The CDR3 region has the DNA TGTGCCAGCAGCCCGAAAGGCCGAGAGGGAGAGACCCAGTACTTC. The encoded protein is CASSPKGREGETQYF.

This rearrangement joins TRBV6-1 to TRBJ2-5, with 10 bases identical to TRBD2. CDR3 size: 14 residues. V lost 6 bases, J lost 7 bases, and 8 bases stayed unmatched. The germline gives CDR1 MNHNS, CDR2 SASEGT. The CDR3 region has the DNA TGTGCCAGCAGGGTAGCGGGGGGCCCGGTGACCCAGTACTTC. It codes for CASRVAGGPVTQYF.

The chain recombines TRBV20-1 with TRBJ2-1; D possibly corresponds to TRBD1 (6 bases). Trimming left V 6 bases short and J 10 bases short, with 13 bases between. Germline CDR1 and CDR2: DFQATT and SNEGSKA (reference sequence). The CDR3 is 11 amino acids. CDR3 nucleotides: TGCAGTGCCCGCGGACAGTTCGAGCAGTTCTTC. As protein: CSARGQFEQFF.

V is TRBV27 and J is TRBJ1-2; unclear D gene. CDR1 is MNHEY, CDR2 SMNVEV, per germline (reference sequence). CDR3 size: 14 residues. Trimming left V 3 bases short and J 6 bases short, with 14 bases between. The CDR3 nucleotides are TGTGCCAGCAGTTTCGGGAAAGTAGACGATGGCTACACCTTC. Translation: CASSFGKVDDGYTF.

This sequence joins TRBV5-1 and TRBJ2-3; TRBD1 agrees at 8 bases. Germline-derived CDR1 and CDR2 are SGHRS and YFSETQ. CDR3 length: 16 amino acids. Trimming at V came to 1 base and at J to 2 bases, leaving 6 bases not matched to a gene. Here the CDR3 DNA reads TGCGCCAGCAGCTTGCCAGGGGGCTCCTCCACAGATACGCAGTATTTT. It specifies CASSLPGGSSTDTQYF.

The V gene is TRBV7-2, the J gene TRBJ2-3; maybe TRBD2 (6 bases). The germline V gene encodes CDR1 SGHTA and CDR2 FQGNSA. The length of the CDR3 is 12 residues. Trimming left V 5 bases short and J 8 bases short, with 11 bases between. The CDR3 region has the DNA TGTGCCAGCAGCATTCTCGGGAGTACGCAGTATTTT. Its translation is CASSILGSTQYF.

The chain's CDR3 is CASSFGINYTF. The CDR3 DNA is TGTGCCAGCAGTTTCGGGATTAACTACACCTTC. The chain employs TRBV28 and TRBJ1-2, with D unresolved. The germline gives CDR1 MDHEN, CDR2 SYDVKM. V was trimmed by 3 bases and J by 10 bases, leaving 9 bases between them. The CDR3 sequence is 11 residues long.

This chain uses TRBV5-1 with TRBJ2-7; possibly TRBD1 for D (6 bases). CDR1 and CDR2 from the germline V gene are SGHRS and YFSETQ. The V and J ends lost 5 bases and 4 bases respectively, with 16 bases between them. This CDR3 spans 14 amino acids. The CDR3 region is CASSIQGVGYEQYF. The CDR3 DNA reads TGCGCCAGCAGTATACAGGGTGTAGGGTACGAGCAGTACTTC.

CDR3 residues: CASRTGDHTEAFF. The DNA for the CDR3 is TGTGCCAGCAGGACAGGGGACCACACTGAAGCTTTCTTT. The rearrangement links TRBV28 to TRBJ1-1, with 8 bases aligning to TRBD1. The CDR3 totals 13 residues. CDR1 and CDR2 from the germline V gene are MDHEN and SYDVKM. Trimming at V came to 6 bases and at J to 3 bases, leaving 3 bases not matched to a gene.

The V gene is TRBV28, the J gene TRBJ1-2; D remains ambiguous. The ends were cut back, 6 bases at V and 5 bases at J, with 19 bases in the middle. The CDR3 is made up of 15 amino acids. Germline V gene sequence: CDR1 MDHEN, CDR2 SYDVKM. This chain's CDR3 is CASSKKVGAGYGYTF. DNA for the CDR3: TGTGCCAGCAGCAAAAAGGTGGGCGCGGGGTATGGCTACACCTTC.

The chain joins TRBV28 to TRBJ2-1, with TRBD1 matching over 7 bases. The CDR3 is 14 amino acids. J gave up 5 bases and V 3 bases, and 4 bases lay outside the gene matches. Germline values: CDR1 MDHEN, CDR2 SYDVKM. CDR3 bases: TGTGCCAGCAGTTTTGTACAGGGGCACAATGAGCAGTTCTTC. Its translation is CASSFVQGHNEQFF.

This clone was counted between two and nine times. V usage is TRBV10-3 and J usage is TRBJ2-2; a weak D match, TRBD2 (5 bases). The CDR3 consists of 12 residues. CDR1 and CDR2 (germline): ENHRY, SYGVKD. V was clipped by 7 bases and J by 9 bases, with 12 bases between them. CDR3 sequence (DNA): TGTGCCATCACGGACTCCGGAAGGGAGCTGTTTTTT. Protein product: CAITDSGRELFF.

V and J are TRBV4-2 and TRBJ2-3; maybe TRBD2 (6 bases). The CDR3 runs to 15 residues. Per the germline V gene, CDR1 is LGHNA and CDR2 is YNFKEQ. V lost 4 bases, J lost 4 bases, and 15 bases lay in between. The CDR3 DNA reads as TGTGCCAGCAGCCGAGGACTATTGGCCGCAGATACGCAGTATTTT. The encoded protein is CASSRGLLAADTQYF.

This rearrangement joins TRBV2 to TRBJ1-6; TRBD1 is a possible D gene (5 bases). From germline, CDR1 is SNHLY and CDR2 FYNNEI. The CDR3 runs to 12 residues. Trimming pared 8 bases from V and 5 bases from J, leaving 7 bases between. CDR3 residues: CASGRDNSPLHF. The CDR3 DNA reads as TGTGCCAGCGGCAGGGATAATTCACCCCTCCACTTT.

V usage is TRBV28 and J usage is TRBJ2-7; 8 nucleotides agree with TRBD2. CDR3 size: 14 residues. Germline CDR1 reads MDHEN; CDR2 reads SYDVKM. V trimming: 5 bases; J trimming: 9 bases; junction bases outside the gene matches: 12. CDR3 loop: CASSTTSGPWGQYF. The CDR3 DNA reads as TGTGCCAGCAGTACCACTAGCGGACCTTGGGGGCAGTACTTC.

V usage is TRBV4-1 and J usage is TRBJ1-2; a possible D gene is TRBD1 (6 bases). V lost 4 bases, J lost 4 bases, and 22 bases lay in between. The CDR3 totals 17 residues. Germline V gives CDR1 MGHRA, CDR2 YSYEKL. The CDR3 DNA follows: TGCGCCAGCAGCCCCCTGACAGGCCCCCTTGAGGGCTATGGCTACACCTTC. The encoded protein is CASSPLTGPLEGYGYTF.

The chain employs TRBV27 and TRBJ2-3, with 11 positions matching TRBD1. The CDR3 spans 15 residues. The V segment lost 4 bases and the J segment 3 bases; nucleotides outside the gene matches: 3. Germline CDR1 reads MNHEY; CDR2 reads SMNVEV (reference sequence). Here the CDR3 DNA reads TGTGCCAGCAGTTATGGACAGGGGGCAACAGATACGCAGTATTTT. Translating it yields CASSYGQGATDTQYF.

V usage is TRBV7-8 and J usage is TRBJ2-3, with D possibly TRBD1 on 5 matching bases. Per the germline V gene, CDR1 is SGHVS and CDR2 is FQNEAQ. Trimming took 2 bases from V and 6 from J, leaving 12 bases between them. This CDR3 has 14 residues. The CDR3 reads CASSLSRVTDTQYF. DNA for the CDR3: TGTGCCAGCAGCTTAAGCAGGGTTACGGATACGCAGTATTTT.

V gene TRBV4-1 combines with J gene TRBJ2-7; 7 bases fit TRBD2. CDR1 is MGHRA, CDR2 YSYEKL, per germline. This CDR3 has 13 amino acids. V trimming: 4 bases; J trimming: 4 bases; junction bases outside the gene matches: 4. CDR3 sequence (DNA): TGCGCCAGCAGCCCCGACGGGGGGTACGAGCAGTACTTC. Translation: CASSPDGGYEQYF.

This chain joins TRBV7-2 and TRBJ2-3, with 7 bases fitting TRBD1. Germline CDR1 is SGHTA and CDR2 is FQGNSA. The junction had 7 bases not matched to a gene; V was cut back by 5 bases and J by 5 bases. The CDR3 spans 14 residues. CDR3: CASSTTGWRDTQYF. CDR3 nucleotide sequence: TGTGCCAGCAGCACGACAGGGTGGCGAGATACGCAGTATTTT. The full variable domain, completed using reference TRBV7-2 and TRBJ2-3, is GAGVSQSPSNKVTEKGKDVELRCDPISGHTALYWYRQSLGQGLEFLIYFQGNSAPDKSGLPSDRFSAERTGGSVSTLTIQRTQQEDSAVYLCASSTTGWRDTQYFGPGTRLTVL.